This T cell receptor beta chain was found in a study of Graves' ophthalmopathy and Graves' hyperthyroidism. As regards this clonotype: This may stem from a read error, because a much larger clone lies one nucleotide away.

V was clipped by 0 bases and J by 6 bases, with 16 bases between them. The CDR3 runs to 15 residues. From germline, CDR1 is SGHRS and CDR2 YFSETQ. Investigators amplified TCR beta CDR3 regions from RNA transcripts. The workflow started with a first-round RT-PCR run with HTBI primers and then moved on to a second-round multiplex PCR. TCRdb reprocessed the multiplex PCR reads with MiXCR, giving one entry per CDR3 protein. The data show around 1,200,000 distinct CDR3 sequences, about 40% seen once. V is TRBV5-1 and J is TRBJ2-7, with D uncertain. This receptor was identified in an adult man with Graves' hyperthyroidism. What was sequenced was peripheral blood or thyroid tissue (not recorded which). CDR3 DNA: TGCGCCAGCAGCTTGGTCGGCGCCTCGGTTAGCGAGCAGTACTTC. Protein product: CASSLVGASVSEQYF.